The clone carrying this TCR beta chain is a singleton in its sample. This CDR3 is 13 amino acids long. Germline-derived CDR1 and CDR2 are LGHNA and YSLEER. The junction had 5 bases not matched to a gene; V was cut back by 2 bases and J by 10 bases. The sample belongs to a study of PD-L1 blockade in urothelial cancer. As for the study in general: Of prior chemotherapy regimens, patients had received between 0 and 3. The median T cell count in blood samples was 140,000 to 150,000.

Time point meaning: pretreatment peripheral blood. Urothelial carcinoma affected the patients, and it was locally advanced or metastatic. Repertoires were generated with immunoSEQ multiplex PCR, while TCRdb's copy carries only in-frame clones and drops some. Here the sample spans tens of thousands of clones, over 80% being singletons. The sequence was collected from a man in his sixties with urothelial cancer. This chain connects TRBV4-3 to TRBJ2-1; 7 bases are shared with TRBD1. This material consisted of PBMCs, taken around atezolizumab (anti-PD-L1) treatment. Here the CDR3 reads CASSQQGQMEQFF. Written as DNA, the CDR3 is TGCGCCAGCAGCCAACAGGGACAGATGGAGCAGTTCTTC.